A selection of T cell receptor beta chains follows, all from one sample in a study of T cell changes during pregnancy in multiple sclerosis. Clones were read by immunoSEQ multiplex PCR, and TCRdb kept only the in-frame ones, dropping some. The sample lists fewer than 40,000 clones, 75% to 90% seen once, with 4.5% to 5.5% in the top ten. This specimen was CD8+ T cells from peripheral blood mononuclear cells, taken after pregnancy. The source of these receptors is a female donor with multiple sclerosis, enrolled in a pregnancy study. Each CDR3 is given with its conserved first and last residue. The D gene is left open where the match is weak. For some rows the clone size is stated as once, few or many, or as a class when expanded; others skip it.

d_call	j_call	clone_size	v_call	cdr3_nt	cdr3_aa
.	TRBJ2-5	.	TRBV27	TGTGCCAGCAGTACTACTCCGAGCAGGGCCTACCAAGAGACCCAGTACTTC	CASSTTPSRAYQETQYF
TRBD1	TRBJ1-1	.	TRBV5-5	TGTGCCAGCAGCTTTACAGGGGAAGAAGCTTTCTTT	CASSFTGEEAFF
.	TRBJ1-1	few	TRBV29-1	TGCAGCGTTGAAGATCCAGGGTCGGGAGCTTTCTTT	CSVEDPGSGAFF
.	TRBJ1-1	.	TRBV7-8	TGTGCCAGCAGCTCTCAGGGGCCTGAAGCTTTCTTT	CASSSQGPEAFF
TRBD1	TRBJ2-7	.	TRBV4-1	TGCGCCAGCAGCCCTGCCGGGACAGGGGTCTACGAGCAGTACTTC	CASSPAGTGVYEQYF
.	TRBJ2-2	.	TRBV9	TGTGCCAGCAGCGTAGAATACGGGGAGCTGTTTTTT	CASSVEYGELFF
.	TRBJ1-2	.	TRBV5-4	TGTGCCAGCAGCACCGAACTTGAGGTTTTTAGGTATGGCTACACCTTC	CASSTELEVFRYGYTF
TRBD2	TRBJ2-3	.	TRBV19	TGTGCCAGTAGTATCTTTGGGGGGGTTAGAGATACGCAGTATTTT	CASSIFGGVRDTQYF
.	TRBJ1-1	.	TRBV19	TGTGCCTCTACAAGGGGGATCACTGAAGCTTTCTTT	CASTRGITEAFF
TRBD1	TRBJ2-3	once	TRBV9	TGTGCCAGCAGCGTAGATTCAGGGACAGGCACAGATACGCAGTATTTT	CASSVDSGTGTDTQYF
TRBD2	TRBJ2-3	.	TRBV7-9	TGTGCCAGCAGCTTAGCGAGGGGCGGGGGGGCCCTAAATACGCAGTATTTT	CASSLARGGGALNTQYF
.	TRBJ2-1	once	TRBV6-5	TGTGCCAGCAGACGTACAGGGATTCTCAATGAGCAGTTCTTC	CASRRTGILNEQFF
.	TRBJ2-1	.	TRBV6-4	TGTGCCAGCAGCGAAGGAGGGGGCGAAACCTACAATGAGCAGTTCTTC	CASSEGGGETYNEQFF
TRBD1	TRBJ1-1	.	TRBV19	TGTGCCAGTGGACAGGGGAAGGGGACTGAAGCTTTCTTT	CASGQGKGTEAFF
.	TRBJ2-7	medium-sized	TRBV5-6	TGTGCCAGCAGCCCGCCCAACGGTTCAAGCTCCTACGAGCAGTACTTC	CASSPPNGSSSYEQYF
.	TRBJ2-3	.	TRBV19	TGTGCCAGTAGTCGGGACGGGGGGCCTACAGATACGCAGTATTTT	CASSRDGGPTDTQYF
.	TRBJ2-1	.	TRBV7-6	TGTGCCAGCAGCTTAGCGCGGGCAGCGCGAGATGAGCAGTTCTTC	CASSLARAARDEQFF
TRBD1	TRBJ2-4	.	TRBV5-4	TGTGCCAGCAGCTCTGAACAGGGGGCCGGAAACATTCAGTACTTC	CASSSEQGAGNIQYF
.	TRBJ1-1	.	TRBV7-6	TGTGCCAGCAGCTTATTCAGTACGAACACTGAAGCTTTCTTT	CASSLFSTNTEAFF
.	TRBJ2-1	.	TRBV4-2	TGTGCCAGCAGCCAAGCCCGAGGAGACTCCTACAATGAGCAGTTCTTC	CASSQARGDSYNEQFF
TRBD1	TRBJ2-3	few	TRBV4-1	TGCGCCAGCAGCCAGACAGGGGGGACAGATACGCAGTATTTT	CASSQTGGTDTQYF
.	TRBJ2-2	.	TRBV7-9	TGTGCCAGCAGCTCGGAAGACAGAGCAGCCCCCACCGGGGAGCTGTTTTTT	CASSSEDRAAPTGELFF
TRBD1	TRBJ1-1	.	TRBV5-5	TGTGCCAGCACCAAGGACCTCATGACAGGGGCACTCACTGAAGCTTTCTTT	CASTKDLMTGALTEAFF
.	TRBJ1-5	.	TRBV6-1	TGTGCCAGCAGTGAAGGGGACTATAGCAATCAGCCCCAGCATTTT	CASSEGDYSNQPQHF
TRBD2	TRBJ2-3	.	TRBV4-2	TGTGCCAGCAGCCCGACTAGCCCTACAGATACGCAGTATTTT	CASSPTSPTDTQYF
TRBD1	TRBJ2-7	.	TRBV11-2	TGTGCCAGCAGCACCGGGACAGGGACCTACGAGCAGTACTTC	CASSTGTGTYEQYF
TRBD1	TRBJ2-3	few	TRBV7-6	TGTGCCAGCAGCTCGAACAGGGGGAGCACAGATACGCAGTATTTT	CASSSNRGSTDTQYF
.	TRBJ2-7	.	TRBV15	TGTGCCACCAGCAGGGGGATTAGCGGCGAGCAGTACTTC	CATSRGISGEQYF
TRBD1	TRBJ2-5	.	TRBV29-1	TGCAGCGTCCACCCGGGACAGGGGAAAGAGACCCAGTACTTC	CSVHPGQGKETQYF
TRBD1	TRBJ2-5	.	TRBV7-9	TGTGCCAGCAGCTTAGGGGACAGGGGGTTTAGTGTGGAGACCCAGTACTTC	CASSLGDRGFSVETQYF
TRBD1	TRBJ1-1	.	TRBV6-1	TGTGCCAGCAGTGAACGTCCATGGCCAGGGGGTTATTTGAACACTGAAGCTTTCTTT	CASSERPWPGGYLNTEAFF
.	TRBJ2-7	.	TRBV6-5	TGTGCCAGCAGCCCCCACAACTCCTACGAGCAGTACTTC	CASSPHNSYEQYF
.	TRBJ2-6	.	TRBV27	TGTGCCAGCGGCGATCAGCGCTCTGGGGCCAACGTCCTGACTTTC	CASGDQRSGANVLTF
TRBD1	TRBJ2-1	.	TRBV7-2	TGTGCCAGCAGCTTAGGAGGGACAGGCTTAGCCAACTCCTACAATGAGCAGTTCTTC	CASSLGGTGLANSYNEQFF
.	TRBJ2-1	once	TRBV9	TGTGCCAGCAGCGGACAGGGAGGCGCCTACAATGAGCAGTTCTTC	CASSGQGGAYNEQFF
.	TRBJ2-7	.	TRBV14	TGTGCCAGCAGCCCGACTATTTCCTACGAGCAGTACTTC	CASSPTISYEQYF
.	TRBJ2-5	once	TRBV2	TGTGCCAGCAGTGCCGAGGCTCACCAAGAGACCCAGTACTTC	CASSAEAHQETQYF
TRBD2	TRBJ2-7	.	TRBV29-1	TGCAGCGTTGGGGAGGGGACCCGAACCGAGCAGTACTTC	CSVGEGTRTEQYF
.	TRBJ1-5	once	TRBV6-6	TGTGCCAGCAGTTACCCAGGGGCGACTCTCAATCAGCCCCAGCATTTT	CASSYPGATLNQPQHF
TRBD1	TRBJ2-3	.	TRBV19	TGTGCCAGTAGTTTCCTAACAGGGGGCACAGATACGCAGTATTTT	CASSFLTGGTDTQYF
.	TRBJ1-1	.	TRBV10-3	TGTGCCGCACAAGGGGGTGAATCGGATTTACCTGAAGCTTTCTTT	CAAQGGESDLPEAFF
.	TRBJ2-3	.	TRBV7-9	TGTGCCAGCAGCTTGTACAGGGCCCCAGATACGCAGTATTTT	CASSLYRAPDTQYF
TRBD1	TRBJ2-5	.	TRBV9	TGTGCCAGCAGCGATCCTCCCGGGACAGGCCGGGAGACCCAGTACTTC	CASSDPPGTGRETQYF
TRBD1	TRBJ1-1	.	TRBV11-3	TGTGCCAGCAGCCCGGAAGGGGGCGCGGAGGCTTTCTTT	CASSPEGGAEAFF
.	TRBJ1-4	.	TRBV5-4	TGCGCCAGCAGCCAAGATCCCGGCAGGGGTAGTGAAAAACTGTTTTTT	CASSQDPGRGSEKLFF
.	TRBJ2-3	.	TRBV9	TGTGCCAGCAGCACCGCCCACAGGGATACGCAGTATTTT	CASSTAHRDTQYF
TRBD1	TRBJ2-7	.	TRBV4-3	TGCGCCAGCAGCCAAGAGGCCTCCGGACAGGCCCAAGGGCAGTACTTC	CASSQEASGQAQGQYF
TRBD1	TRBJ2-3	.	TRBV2	TGTGCCAGCAGGCAGGTTGGGCAGGGGGAAGCAGATACGCAGTATTTT	CASRQVGQGEADTQYF
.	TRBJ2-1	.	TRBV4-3	TGCGCCAGCAGCCAAGATGTAGCACCCTACAATGAGCAGTTCTTC	CASSQDVAPYNEQFF
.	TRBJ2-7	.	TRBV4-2	TGTGCCAGCAGCCAAGAGGAGGGGCGGACCTACGAGCAGTACTTC	CASSQEEGRTYEQYF